This T cell receptor beta chain was retrieved from a study of T cell repertoires in cytomegalovirus infection (dated by TCRdb to between 2019 and 2020). Regarding the complete study: Donor HLA type was relevant to the analysis, as public TCR beta signatures indicated carriage of CMV infection together with the matching HLA type. The full study reports these points: The ex vivo response was dominated by HLA-C-restricted CMV-specific TCR beta clonotypes, which also provided the single most frequent clonotype in two of eight donors. Cumulative frequency of public TCR beta family members discriminated carriers of CMV infection plus the relevant HLA type in this cohort and an independent 352-donor cohort.

Sequencing was carried out with an Illumina HiSeq 1500. TCRdb itself trimmed the public reads at Q25 with fastp, ran MiXCR and retained productive beta chains. Records with the same CDR3 protein are collapsed into one entry carrying the most frequent genes and DNA. The sample has around 630,000 distinct CDR3 sequences on record, 20% to 25% of them singletons. The ten most abundant clones make up around 7.6% of the sample. This clonotype was seen only a few times. Its antigen has not been determined. Base-call qualities are not available, and no considerably larger clone is one nucleotide away. Trimming accounts for 5 bases at V and 5 bases at J, while the number of junction bases matched to no gene is 10. The CDR3 contains 16 residues, cysteine and phenylalanine counted. Only the CDR3 region is kept as DNA, spanning 48 bases read in frame from base 1. CDR1 ENHRY and CDR2 SYGVKD are derived from the germline V gene.

The rearrangement joined TRBV10-3 to TRBJ2-1; TRBD2 agrees with 9 junctional bases. This sequence was found in a human donor in good health (CMV status not recorded). Some clones in this sample may be carry-over from other donors' samples. The sequencing input was CD8+ T cells from PBMCs. The CDR3 loop reads CAISQDLRGGDNEQFF. The bases are TGTGCCATCAGTCAGGACTTGCGGGGGGGGGACAATGAGCAGTTCTTC.